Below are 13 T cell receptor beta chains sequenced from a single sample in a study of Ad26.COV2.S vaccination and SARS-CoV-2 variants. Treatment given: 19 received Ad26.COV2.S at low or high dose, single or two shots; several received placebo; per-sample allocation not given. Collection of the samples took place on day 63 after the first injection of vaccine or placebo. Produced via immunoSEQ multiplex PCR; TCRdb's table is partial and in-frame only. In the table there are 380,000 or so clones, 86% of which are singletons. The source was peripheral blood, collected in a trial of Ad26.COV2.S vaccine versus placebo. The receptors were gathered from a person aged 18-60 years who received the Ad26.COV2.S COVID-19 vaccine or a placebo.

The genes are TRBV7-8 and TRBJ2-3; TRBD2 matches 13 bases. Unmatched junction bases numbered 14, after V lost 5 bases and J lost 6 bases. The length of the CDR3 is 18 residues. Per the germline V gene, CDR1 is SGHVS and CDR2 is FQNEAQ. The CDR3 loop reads CASSLRLAGGLFWDTQYF. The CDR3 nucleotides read TGTGCCAGCAGCCTTAGACTAGCGGGAGGCCTCTTTTGGGATACGCAGTATTTT.

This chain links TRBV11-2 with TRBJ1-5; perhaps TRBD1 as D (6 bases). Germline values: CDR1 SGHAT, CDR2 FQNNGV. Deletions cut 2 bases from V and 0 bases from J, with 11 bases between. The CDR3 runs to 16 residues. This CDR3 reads CASSLSGQPSNQPQHF. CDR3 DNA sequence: TGTGCCAGCAGCTTAAGTGGACAGCCTAGCAATCAGCCCCAGCATTTT.

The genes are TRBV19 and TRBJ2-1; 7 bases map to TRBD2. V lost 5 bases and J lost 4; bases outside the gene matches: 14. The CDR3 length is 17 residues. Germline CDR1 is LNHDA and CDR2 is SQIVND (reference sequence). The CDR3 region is CASSPSHLAEVYNEQFF. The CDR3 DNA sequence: TGTGCCAGTAGTCCCTCTCATCTAGCGGAGGTATACAATGAGCAGTTCTTC.

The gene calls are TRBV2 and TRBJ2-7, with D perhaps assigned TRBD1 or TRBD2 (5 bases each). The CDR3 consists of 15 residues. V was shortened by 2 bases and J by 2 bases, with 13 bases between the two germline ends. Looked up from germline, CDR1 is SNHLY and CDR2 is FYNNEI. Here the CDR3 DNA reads TGTGCCAGCAGTGAAATCAGGGAGATCACCTACGAGCAGTACTTC. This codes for CASSEIREITYEQYF. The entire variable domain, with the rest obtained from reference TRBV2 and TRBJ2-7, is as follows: EPEVTQTPSHQVTQMGQEVILRCVPISNHLYFYWYRQILGQKVEFLVSFYNNEISEKSEIFDDQFSVERPDGSNFTLKIRSTKLEDSAMYFCASSEIREITYEQYFGPGTRLTVT.

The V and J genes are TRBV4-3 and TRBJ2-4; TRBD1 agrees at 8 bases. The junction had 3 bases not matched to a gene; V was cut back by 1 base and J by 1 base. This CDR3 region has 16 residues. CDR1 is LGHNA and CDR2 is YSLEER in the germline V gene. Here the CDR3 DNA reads TGCGCCAGCAGCCAAGCCCGGACAGGGGCCAAAAACATTCAGTACTTC. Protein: CASSQARTGAKNIQYF.

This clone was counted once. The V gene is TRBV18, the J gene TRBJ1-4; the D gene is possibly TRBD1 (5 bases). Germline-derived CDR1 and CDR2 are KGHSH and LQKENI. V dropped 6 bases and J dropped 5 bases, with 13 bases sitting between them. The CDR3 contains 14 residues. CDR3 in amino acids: CASSLGTTNEKLFF. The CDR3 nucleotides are TGTGCCAGCTCCCTAGGGACCACAAATGAAAAACTGTTTTTT. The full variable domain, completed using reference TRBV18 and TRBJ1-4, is NAGVMQNPRHLVRRRGQEARLRCSPMKGHSHVYWYRQLPEEGLKFMVYLQKENIIDESGMPKERFSAEFPKEGPSILRIQQVVRGDSAAYFCASSLGTTNEKLFFGSGTQLSVL.

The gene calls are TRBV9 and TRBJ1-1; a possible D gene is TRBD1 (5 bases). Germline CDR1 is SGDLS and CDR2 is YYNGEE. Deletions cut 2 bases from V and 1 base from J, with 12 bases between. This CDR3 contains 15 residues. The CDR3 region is CASSVAGLKNTEAFF. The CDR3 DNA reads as TGTGCCAGCAGCGTTGCGGGACTCAAGAACACTGAAGCTTTCTTT. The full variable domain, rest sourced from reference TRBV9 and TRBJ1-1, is DSGVTQTPKHLITATGQRVTLRCSPRSGDLSVYWYQQSLDQGLQFLIQYYNGEERAKGNILERFSAQQFPDLHSELNLSSLELGDSALYFCASSVAGLKNTEAFFGQGTRLTVV.

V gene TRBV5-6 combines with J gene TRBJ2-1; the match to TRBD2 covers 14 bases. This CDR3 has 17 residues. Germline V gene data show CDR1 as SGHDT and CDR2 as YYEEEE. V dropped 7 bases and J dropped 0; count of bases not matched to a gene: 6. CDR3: CASQGLAGAGSYNEQFF. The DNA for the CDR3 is TGTGCCAGCCAGGGACTAGCGGGAGCGGGCTCCTACAATGAGCAGTTCTTC. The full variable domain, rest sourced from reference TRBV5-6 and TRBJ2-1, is DAGVTQSPTHLIKTRGQQVTLRCSPKSGHDTVSWYQQALGQGPQFIFQYYEEEERQRGNFPDRFSGHQFPNYSSELNVNALLLGDSALYLCASQGLAGAGSYNEQFFGPGTRLTVL.

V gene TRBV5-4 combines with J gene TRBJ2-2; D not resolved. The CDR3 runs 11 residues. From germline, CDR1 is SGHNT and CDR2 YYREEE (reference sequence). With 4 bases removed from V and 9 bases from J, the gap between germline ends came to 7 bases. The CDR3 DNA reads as TGTGCCAGCAGCGTCAACCGGGAGCTGTTTTTT. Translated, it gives CASSVNRELFF.

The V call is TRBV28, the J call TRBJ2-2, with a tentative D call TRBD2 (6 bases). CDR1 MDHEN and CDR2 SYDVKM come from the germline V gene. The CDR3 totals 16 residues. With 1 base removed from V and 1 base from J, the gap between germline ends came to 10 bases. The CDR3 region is CASSLSYGGNTGELFF. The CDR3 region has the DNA TGTGCCAGCAGTTTATCTTACGGGGGGAACACCGGGGAGCTGTTTTTT.

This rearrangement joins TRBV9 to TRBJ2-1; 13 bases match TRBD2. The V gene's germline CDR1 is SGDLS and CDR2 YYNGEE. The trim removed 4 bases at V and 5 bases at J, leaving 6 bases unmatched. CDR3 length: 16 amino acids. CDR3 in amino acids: CASSPRLAGGNNEQFF. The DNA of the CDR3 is TGTGCCAGCAGCCCGCGACTAGCGGGAGGTAACAATGAGCAGTTCTTC.

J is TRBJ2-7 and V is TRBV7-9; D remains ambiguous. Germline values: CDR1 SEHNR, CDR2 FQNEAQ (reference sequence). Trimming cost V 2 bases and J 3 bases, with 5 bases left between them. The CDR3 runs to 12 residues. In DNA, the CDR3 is TGTGCCAGCAGCTTATTAGGCTACGAGCAGTACTTC. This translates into CASSLLGYEQYF.

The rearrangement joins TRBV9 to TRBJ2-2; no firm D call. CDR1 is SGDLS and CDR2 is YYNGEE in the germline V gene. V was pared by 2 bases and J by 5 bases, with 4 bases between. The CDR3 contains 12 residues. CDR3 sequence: CASSVTTGELFF. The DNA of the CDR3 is TGTGCCAGCAGCGTGACGACCGGGGAGCTGTTTTTT.